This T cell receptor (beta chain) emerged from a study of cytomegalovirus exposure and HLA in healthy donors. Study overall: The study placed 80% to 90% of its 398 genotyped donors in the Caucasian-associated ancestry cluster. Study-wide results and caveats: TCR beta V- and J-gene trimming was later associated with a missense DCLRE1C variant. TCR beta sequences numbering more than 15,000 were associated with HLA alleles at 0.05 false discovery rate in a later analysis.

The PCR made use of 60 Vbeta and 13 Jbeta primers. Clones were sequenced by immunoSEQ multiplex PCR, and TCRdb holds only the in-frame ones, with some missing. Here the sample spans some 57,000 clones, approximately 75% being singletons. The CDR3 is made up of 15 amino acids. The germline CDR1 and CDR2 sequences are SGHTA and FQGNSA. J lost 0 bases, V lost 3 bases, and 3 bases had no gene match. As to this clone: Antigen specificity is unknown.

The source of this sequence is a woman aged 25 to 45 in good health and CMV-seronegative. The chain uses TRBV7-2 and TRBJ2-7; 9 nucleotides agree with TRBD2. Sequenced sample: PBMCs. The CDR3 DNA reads TGTGCCAGCAGCTTTTCACTAGCGGGCTCCTACGAGCAGTACTTC. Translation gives CASSFSLAGSYEQYF. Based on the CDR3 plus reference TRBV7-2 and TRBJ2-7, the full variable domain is GAGVSQSPSNKVTEKGKDVELRCDPISGHTALYWYRQSLGQGLEFLIYFQGNSAPDKSGLPSDRFSAERTGGSVSTLTIQRTQQEDSAVYLCASSFSLAGSYEQYFGPGTRLTVT.